This entry lists 15 T cell receptor beta chains sequenced from one sample in a study of post-analysis software for immune sequencing data. No cognate antigen is known for these TCRs. TCR beta cDNA libraries included unique molecular identifiers. TCRdb used MiXCR to reprocess the PCR reads, holding one entry per CDR3 protein. This table holds hundreds of thousands of distinct CDR3 sequences, 30% found once. General study findings and limits: A handful of TRBV segments, including TRBV5-6, TRBV5-1 and TRBV20-1, were more frequent in patients than controls.

The sequenced sample consisted of blood. These receptor sequences come from a girl aged 10-17 years with multiple sclerosis.

This clonotype came up a few times. The rearrangement links TRBV27 to TRBJ2-7; 9 bases map to TRBD2. Per the germline V gene, CDR1 is MNHEY and CDR2 is SMNVEV (reference sequence). V was pared by 3 bases and J by 11 bases, with 5 bases of the junction left unmatched. The CDR3 has 12 amino acids. The CDR3 bases are TGTGCCAGCAGTTTGCATCGCGGGGGGGAGTACTTC. Residues: CASSLHRGGEYF.

This clonotype showed up just a few times. The chain joins TRBV5-1 to TRBJ1-2; 7 bases map to TRBD1. The V gene's germline CDR1 is SGHRS and CDR2 YFSETQ. Losses at the gene ends were 1 base for V and 7 bases for J; bases not matched to a gene: 4. The CDR3 sequence is 13 residues long. DNA for the CDR3: TGCGCCAGCAGCTTGACAGGGGAGCGTGGCTACACCTTC. Translating it yields CASSLTGERGYTF.

The sample holds a few counts of this clonotype. The chain uses TRBV4-3 and TRBJ2-7; D call uncertain. V was clipped by 0 bases and J by 0 bases, with 9 bases between them. Germline V gene sequence: CDR1 LGHNA, CDR2 YSLEER. The CDR3 runs 15 residues. The CDR3 DNA reads as TGCGCCAGCAGCCAAGAGAATAAGCGCTCCTACGAGCAGTACTTC. Translating gives CASSQENKRSYEQYF.

The rearrangement joins TRBV4-1 to TRBJ1-4, with 9 bases identical to TRBD1. This CDR3 region has 16 residues. CDR1 and CDR2 (germline): MGHRA, YSYEKL. Trimming at V came to 4 bases and at J to 5 bases, leaving 8 bases not matched to a gene. The CDR3 DNA sequence: TGCGCCAGCAGCCTCAGACCTGACAGGGGGAATGAAAAACTGTTTTTT. Translated: CASSLRPDRGNEKLFF.

Only a few counts were recorded for this clonotype. The chain is built from TRBV6-6 and TRBJ1-2; the D gene is possibly TRBD1 (5 bases). V lost 3 bases and J lost 6, with 11 bases in between. This CDR3 spans 13 amino acids. Per germline, CDR1 MNHNY and CDR2 SVGAGI (reference sequence). CDR3 loop: CASSYEGRDGYTF. The CDR3 DNA reads TGTGCCAGCAGTTATGAGGGGAGGGATGGCTACACCTTC.

On this clonotype itself: The junction departs from germline at one end; a sequencing error may be responsible. The CDR3 protein is CAGRLSRGPSQETQYF. The CDR3 DNA is TGTGCCGGCAGACTAAGCAGGGGCCCAAGTCAAGAGACCCAGTACTTC. This rearrangement joins TRBV6-6 to TRBJ2-5, with D possibly TRBD1 on 6 matching bases. Germline CDR1 is MNHNY and CDR2 is SVGAGI (reference sequence). This CDR3 spans 16 amino acids.

Only a few counts were recorded for this clonotype. J is TRBJ1-2 and V is TRBV5-1, with D uncertain. Per germline, CDR1 SGHRS and CDR2 YFSETQ. CDR3 length: 15 residues. V gave up 3 bases and J gave up 4 bases, with 16 bases separating them. CDR3 DNA sequence: TGCGCCAGCAGCTCCAATACACAGATGGGCTATGGCTACACCTTC. It yields the protein CASSSNTQMGYGYTF.

V is TRBV14 and J is TRBJ2-5; TRBD2 matches at 8 bases. The germline CDR1 and CDR2 sequences are SGHDN and FVKESK. CDR3 length: 15 residues. With 2 bases clipped from V and 0 bases from J, the junction kept 2 bases outside the gene matches. CDR3 sequence reads: CASSQRLANQETQYF. The CDR3 DNA reads as TGTGCCAGCAGCCAACGACTAGCGAACCAAGAGACCCAGTACTTC.

This chain joins TRBV7-2 and TRBJ2-7; either TRBD1 or TRBD2 may fit D (5 bases each). This CDR3 spans 16 amino acids. CDR1 and CDR2 from the germline V gene are SGHTA and FQGNSA. The V and J ends lost 0 bases and 3 bases respectively, with 15 bases between them. CDR3 protein: CASSLAAQGGGYEQYF. The CDR3 DNA is TGTGCCAGCAGCTTAGCGGCCCAGGGTGGGGGCTACGAGCAGTACTTC.

V usage is TRBV27 and J usage is TRBJ1-6, with D hard to call. The germline V gene encodes CDR1 MNHEY and CDR2 SMNVEV (reference sequence). Trimming shortened V by 2 bases and J by 7 bases, and 9 bases separated the two germline ends. The CDR3 consists of 14 residues. CDR3 residues: CASSLRRWNSPLHF. The CDR3 nucleotides are TGTGCCAGCAGTTTAAGACGGTGGAATTCACCCCTCCACTTT.

This clonotype occurred a few times. The V call is TRBV5-6, the J call TRBJ1-2; D unresolved. From germline, CDR1 is SGHDT and CDR2 YYEEEE. The CDR3 length is 15 residues. The V gene lost 0 bases and the J gene lost 7 bases, with 16 bases spanning the gap. The CDR3 DNA is TGTGCCAGCAGCTTGGGTCGACGGGCCCCGGGTGGCTACACCTTC. This codes for CASSLGRRAPGGYTF. The variable domain in full, completed from reference TRBV5-6 and TRBJ1-2, reads DAGVTQSPTHLIKTRGQQVTLRCSPKSGHDTVSWYQQALGQGPQFIFQYYEEEERQRGNFPDRFSGHQFPNYSSELNVNALLLGDSALYLCASSLGRRAPGGYTFGSGTRLTVV.

The CDR3 is CASSSGTRDQDTQYF. In DNA form, the CDR3 reads TGTGCCAGCAGCTCGGGGACCCGAGACCAGGATACGCAGTATTTT. The J gene is TRBJ2-3, the V gene TRBV7-9; possibly TRBD1 or TRBD2 for D (5 bases each). V lost 4 bases, J lost 6 bases, and 17 bases lay in between. Germline lookup yields CDR1 SEHNR and CDR2 FQNEAQ (reference sequence). The CDR3 contains 15 residues.

This clonotype was picked up a small number of times. The V gene is TRBV20-1, the J gene TRBJ2-1, with 9 positions matching TRBD1. The CDR3 sequence is 18 residues long. The germline gives CDR1 DFQATT, CDR2 SNEGSKA (reference sequence). J lost 2 bases, V lost 8 bases, and 19 bases had no gene match. In DNA, the CDR3 is TGCAGTTCCAAAGACAGGGGGGCTAGCGGAAATACCTACAATGAGCAGTTCTTC. The encoded protein is CSSKDRGASGNTYNEQFF.

This clonotype was recorded a few times. V gene TRBV20-1 combines with J gene TRBJ2-7; 7 bases line up with TRBD2. Germline V gives CDR1 DFQATT, CDR2 SNEGSKA (reference sequence). V was clipped by 5 bases and J by 1 base; unmatched bases: 11. This CDR3 region has 15 residues. CDR3 residues: CSAEPGRGASYEQYF. The CDR3 DNA reads TGCAGTGCTGAACCAGGGAGGGGAGCTTCCTACGAGCAGTACTTC.

This clonotype occurred a few times. The rearrangement joins TRBV20-1 to TRBJ2-7, with 12 bases that match TRBD2. This CDR3 contains 14 residues. V lost 2 bases to trimming and J lost 6 bases; unmatched junction nucleotides: 5. Germline V gene data show CDR1 as DFQATT and CDR2 as SNEGSKA (reference sequence). The CDR3, as DNA: TGCAGTGCTAGACTAGCGGGAGGGGCAGGCGAGCAGTACTTC. It specifies CSARLAGGAGEQYF.